This T cell receptor (beta chain) was obtained from a study of CD8+ T cells in alopecia areata. Across the whole study: Female roughly 7-11-week-old C3H/HeJ recipients received skin from 6-12-month-old C3H/HeJ graft donors with spontaneous alopecia.

In each case, RNA was isolated and then reverse transcribed into cDNA as the sequencing template. Generated by immunoSEQ multiplex PCR, the TCRdb table keeps only in-frame clones and is missing some. The sample lists some 110,000 clones, none appearing once, the ten largest making up about 20%. V lost 4 bases and J lost 0, with 4 bases in between. The CDR3 sequence is 12 residues long. Germline lookup yields CDR1 FNHDT and CDR2 SITEND (reference sequence). This clone was picked up a small number of times. The genes are named according to mouse. The missing CDR3 end, 4 residues past where the read stops, is filled in from the germline J gene.

This chain connects TRBV19 to TRBJ1-1; no clear D. The clonotype comes from a C3H/HeJ mouse with alopecia areata. The MHC haplotype of the strain is H2-k. The material sequenced was lesional skin. The CDR3 DNA, read in part, is TGTGCCAGCAGTTTGTCAAACACA. This sequence encodes CASSLSNT. The CDR3 in full is CASSLSNTEVFF.